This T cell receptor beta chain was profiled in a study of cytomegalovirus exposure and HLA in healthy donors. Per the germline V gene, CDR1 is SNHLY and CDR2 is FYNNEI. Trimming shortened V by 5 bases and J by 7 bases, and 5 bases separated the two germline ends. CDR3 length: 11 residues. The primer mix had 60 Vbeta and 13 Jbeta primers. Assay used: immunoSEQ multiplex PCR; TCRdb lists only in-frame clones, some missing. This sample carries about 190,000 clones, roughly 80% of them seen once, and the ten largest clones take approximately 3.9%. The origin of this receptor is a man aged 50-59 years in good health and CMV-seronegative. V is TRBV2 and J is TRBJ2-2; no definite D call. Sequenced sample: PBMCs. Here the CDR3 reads CASSTSGELFF. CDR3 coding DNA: TGTGCCAGCAGTACAAGCGGGGAGCTGTTTTTT.